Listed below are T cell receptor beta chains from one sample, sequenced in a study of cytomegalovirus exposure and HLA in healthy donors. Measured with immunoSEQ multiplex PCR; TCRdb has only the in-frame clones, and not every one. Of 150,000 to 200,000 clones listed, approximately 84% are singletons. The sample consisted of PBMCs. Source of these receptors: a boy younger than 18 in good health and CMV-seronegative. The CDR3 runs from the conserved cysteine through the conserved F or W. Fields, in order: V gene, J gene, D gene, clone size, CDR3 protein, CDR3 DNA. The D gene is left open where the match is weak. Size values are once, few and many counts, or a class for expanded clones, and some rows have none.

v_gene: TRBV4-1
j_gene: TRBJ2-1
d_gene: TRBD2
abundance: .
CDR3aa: CASSQEGPGTSGYNEQFF
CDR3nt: TGCGCCAGCAGCCAAGAGGGCCCCGGGACTAGCGGCTACAATGAGCAGTTCTTC

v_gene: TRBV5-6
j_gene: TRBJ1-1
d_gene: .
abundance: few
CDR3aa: CASSGPGSPIPNTEAFF
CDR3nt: TGTGCCAGCAGCGGCCCCGGGAGCCCGATACCCAACACTGAAGCTTTCTTT

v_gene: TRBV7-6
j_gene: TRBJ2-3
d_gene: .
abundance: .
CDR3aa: CASSPPRGTDTQYF
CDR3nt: TGTGCCAGCAGCCCCCCGAGGGGCACAGATACGCAGTATTTT

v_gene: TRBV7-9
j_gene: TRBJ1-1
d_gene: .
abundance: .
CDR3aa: CASSLAGTTVEAFF
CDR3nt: TGTGCCAGCAGCTTAGCCGGGACAACGGTTGAAGCTTTCTTT

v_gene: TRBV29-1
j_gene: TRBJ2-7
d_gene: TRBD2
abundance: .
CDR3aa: CSVRTSGTEQYF
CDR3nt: TGCAGCGTTCGGACTAGCGGGACCGAGCAGTACTTC

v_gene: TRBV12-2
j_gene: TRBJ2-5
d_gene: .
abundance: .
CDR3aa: CASRTLREGGAPYQETQYF
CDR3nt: TGTGCAAGTCGCACCCTGAGGGAGGGGGGGGCGCCGTACCAAGAGACCCAGTACTTC

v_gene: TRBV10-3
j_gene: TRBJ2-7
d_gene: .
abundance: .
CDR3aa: CAISESASYEQYF
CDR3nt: TGTGCCATCAGTGAGTCTGCCAGCTACGAGCAGTACTTC

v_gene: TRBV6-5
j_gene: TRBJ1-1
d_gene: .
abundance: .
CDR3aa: CASSARAGSDTEAFF
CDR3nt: TGTGCCAGCAGTGCTAGGGCAGGGTCCGACACTGAAGCTTTCTTT

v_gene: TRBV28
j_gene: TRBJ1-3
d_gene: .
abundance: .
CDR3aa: CASSFLEGTTGNTIYF
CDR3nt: TGTGCCAGCAGTTTTCTTGAGGGAACTACTGGAAACACCATATATTTT

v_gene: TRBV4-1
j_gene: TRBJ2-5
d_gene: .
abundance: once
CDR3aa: CASSPLRVPETQYF
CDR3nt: TGCGCCAGCAGCCCCCTCCGGGTACCGGAGACCCAGTACTTC

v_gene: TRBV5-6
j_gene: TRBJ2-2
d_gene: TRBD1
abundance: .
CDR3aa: CASSPGQGAQLSGELFF
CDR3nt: TGTGCCAGCAGCCCCGGACAGGGGGCGCAACTGTCCGGGGAGCTGTTTTTT

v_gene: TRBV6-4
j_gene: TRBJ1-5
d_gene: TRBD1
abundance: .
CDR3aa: CASSDPTGQGAGYSNQPQHF
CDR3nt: TGTGCCAGCAGTGACCCTACCGGACAGGGGGCCGGGTATAGCAATCAGCCCCAGCATTTT

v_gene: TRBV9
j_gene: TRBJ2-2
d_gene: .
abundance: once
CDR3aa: CASSVAGVARANTGELFF
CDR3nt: TGTGCCAGCAGCGTAGCTGGGGTAGCGAGAGCGAACACCGGGGAGCTGTTTTTT

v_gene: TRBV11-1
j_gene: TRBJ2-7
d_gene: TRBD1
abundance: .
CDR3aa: CASSLTPGQFYEQYF
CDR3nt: TGTGCCAGCAGTCTAACCCCGGGACAGTTCTACGAGCAGTACTTC

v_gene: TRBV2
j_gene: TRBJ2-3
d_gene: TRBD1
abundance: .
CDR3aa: CASRPTGGWTDTQYF
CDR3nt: TGTGCCAGCCGACCGACAGGGGGCTGGACAGATACGCAGTATTTT

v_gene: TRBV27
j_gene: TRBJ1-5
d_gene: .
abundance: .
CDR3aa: CASSLAGLSNQPQHF
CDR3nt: TGTGCCAGCAGTTTGGCCGGACTTAGCAATCAGCCCCAGCATTTT

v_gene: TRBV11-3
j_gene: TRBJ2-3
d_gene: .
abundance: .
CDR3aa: CASSLDSADTQYF
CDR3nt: TGTGCCAGCAGCTTAGATAGCGCAGATACGCAGTATTTT

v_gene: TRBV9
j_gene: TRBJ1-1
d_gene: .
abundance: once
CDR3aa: CASSVGPDLEAFF
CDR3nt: TGTGCCAGCAGCGTAGGGCCCGATCTTGAAGCTTTCTTT